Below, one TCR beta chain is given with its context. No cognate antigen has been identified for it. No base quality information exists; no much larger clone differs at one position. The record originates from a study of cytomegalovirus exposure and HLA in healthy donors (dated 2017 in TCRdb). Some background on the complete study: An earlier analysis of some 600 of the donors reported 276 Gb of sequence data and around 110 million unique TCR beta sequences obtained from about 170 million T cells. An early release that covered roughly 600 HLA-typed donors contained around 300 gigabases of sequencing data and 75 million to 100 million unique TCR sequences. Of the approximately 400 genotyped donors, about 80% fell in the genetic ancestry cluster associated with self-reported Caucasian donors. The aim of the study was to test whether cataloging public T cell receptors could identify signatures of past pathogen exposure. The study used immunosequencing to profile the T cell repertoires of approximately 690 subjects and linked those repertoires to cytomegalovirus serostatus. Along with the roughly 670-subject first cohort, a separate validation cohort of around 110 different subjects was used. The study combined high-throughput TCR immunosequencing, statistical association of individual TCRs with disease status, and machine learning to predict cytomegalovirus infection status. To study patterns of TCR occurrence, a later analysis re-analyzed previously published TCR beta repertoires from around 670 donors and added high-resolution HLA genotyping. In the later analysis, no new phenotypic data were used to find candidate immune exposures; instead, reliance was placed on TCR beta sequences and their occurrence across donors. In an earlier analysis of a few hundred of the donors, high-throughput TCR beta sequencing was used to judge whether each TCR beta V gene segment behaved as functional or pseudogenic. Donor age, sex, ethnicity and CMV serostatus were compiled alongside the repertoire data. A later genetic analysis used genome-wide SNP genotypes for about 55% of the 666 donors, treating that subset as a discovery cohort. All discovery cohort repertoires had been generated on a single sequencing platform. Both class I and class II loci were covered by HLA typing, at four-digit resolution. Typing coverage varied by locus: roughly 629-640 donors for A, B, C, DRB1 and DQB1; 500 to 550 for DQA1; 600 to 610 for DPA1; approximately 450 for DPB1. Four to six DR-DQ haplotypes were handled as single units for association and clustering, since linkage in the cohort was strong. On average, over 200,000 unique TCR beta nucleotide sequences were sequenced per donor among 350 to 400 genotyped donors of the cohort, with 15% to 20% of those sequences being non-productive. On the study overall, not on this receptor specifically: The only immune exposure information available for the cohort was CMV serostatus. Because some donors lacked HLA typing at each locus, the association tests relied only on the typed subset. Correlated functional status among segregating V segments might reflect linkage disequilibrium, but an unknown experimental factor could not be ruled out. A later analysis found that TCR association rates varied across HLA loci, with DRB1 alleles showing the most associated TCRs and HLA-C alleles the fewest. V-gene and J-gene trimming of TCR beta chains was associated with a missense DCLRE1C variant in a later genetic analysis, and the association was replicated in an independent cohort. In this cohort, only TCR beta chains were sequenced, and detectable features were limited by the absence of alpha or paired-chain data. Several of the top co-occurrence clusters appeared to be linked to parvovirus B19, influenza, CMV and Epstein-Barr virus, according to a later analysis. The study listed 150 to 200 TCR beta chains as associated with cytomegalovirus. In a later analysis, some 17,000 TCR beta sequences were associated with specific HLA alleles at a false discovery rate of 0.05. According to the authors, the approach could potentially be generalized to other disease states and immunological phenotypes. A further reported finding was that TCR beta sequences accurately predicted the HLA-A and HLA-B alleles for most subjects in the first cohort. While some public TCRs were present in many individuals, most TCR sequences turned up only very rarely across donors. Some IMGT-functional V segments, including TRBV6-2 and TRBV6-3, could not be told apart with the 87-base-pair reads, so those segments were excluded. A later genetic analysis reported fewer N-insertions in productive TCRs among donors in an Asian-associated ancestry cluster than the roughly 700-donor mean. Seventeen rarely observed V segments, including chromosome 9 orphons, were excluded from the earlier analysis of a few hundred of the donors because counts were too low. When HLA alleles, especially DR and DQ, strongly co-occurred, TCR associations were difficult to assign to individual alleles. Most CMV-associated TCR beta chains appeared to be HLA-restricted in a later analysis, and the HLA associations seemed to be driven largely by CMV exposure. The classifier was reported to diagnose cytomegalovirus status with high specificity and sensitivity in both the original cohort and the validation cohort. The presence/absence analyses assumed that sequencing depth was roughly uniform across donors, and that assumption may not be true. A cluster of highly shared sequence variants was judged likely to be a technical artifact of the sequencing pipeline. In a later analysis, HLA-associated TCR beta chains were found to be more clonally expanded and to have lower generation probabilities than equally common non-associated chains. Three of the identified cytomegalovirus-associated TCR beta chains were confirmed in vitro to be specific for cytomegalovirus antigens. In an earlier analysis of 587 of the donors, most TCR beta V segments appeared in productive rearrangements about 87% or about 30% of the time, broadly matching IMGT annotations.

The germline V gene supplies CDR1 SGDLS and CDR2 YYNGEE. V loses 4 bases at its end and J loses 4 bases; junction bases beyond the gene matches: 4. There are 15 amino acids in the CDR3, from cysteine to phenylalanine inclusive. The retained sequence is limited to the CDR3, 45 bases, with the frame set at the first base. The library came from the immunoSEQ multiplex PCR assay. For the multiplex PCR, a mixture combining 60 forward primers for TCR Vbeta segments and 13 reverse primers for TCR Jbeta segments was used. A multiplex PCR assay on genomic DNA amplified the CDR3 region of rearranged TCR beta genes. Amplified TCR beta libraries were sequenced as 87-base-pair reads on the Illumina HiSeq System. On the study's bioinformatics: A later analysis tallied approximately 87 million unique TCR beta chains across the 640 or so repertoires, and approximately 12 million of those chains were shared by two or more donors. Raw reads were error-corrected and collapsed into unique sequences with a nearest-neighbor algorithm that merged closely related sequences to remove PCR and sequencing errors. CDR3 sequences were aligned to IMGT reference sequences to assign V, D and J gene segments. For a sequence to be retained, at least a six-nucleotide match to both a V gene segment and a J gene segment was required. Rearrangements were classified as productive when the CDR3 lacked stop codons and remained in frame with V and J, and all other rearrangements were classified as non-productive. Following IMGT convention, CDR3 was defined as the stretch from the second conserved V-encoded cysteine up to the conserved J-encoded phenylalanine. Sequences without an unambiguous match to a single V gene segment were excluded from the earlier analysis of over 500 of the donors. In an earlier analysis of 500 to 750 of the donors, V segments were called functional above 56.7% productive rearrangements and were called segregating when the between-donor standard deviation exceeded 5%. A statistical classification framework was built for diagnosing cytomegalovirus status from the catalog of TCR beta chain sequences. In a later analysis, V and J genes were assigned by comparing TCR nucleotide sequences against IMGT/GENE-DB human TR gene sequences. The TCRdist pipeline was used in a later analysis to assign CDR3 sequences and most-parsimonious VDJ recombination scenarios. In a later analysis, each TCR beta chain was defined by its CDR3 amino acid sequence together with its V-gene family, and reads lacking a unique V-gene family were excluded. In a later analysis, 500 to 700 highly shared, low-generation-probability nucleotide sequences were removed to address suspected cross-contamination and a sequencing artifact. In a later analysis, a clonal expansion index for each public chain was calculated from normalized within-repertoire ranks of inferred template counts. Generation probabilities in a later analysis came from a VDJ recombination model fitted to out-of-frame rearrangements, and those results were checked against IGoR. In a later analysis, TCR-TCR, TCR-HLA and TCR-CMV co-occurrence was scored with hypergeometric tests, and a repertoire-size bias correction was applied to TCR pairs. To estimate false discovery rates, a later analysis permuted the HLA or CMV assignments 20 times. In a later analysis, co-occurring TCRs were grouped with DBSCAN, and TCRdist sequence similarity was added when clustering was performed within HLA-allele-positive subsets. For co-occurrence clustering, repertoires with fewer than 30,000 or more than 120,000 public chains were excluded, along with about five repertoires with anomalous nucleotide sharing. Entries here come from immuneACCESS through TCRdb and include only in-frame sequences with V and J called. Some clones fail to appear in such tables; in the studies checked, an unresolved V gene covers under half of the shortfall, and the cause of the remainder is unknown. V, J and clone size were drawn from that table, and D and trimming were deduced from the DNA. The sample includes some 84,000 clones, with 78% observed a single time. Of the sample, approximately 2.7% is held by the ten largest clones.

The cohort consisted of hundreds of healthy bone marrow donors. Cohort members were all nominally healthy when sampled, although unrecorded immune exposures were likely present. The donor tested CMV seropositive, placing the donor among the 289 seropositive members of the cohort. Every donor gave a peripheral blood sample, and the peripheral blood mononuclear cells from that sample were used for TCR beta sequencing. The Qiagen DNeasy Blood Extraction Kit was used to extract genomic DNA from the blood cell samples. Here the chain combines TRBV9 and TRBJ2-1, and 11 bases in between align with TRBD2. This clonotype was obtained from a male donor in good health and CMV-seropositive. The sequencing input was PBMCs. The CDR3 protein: CASSSTSGVYNEQFF. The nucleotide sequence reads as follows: TGTGCCAGCAGCTCGACTAGCGGGGTTTACAATGAGCAGTTCTTC.